Listed below are T cell receptor beta chains from one sample, sequenced in a study of blood T cell repertoires in COVID-19. TCRdb keeps only in-frame clones here, not all; method: immunoSEQ multiplex PCR. The sample holds over 85,000 clones, roughly 87% seen once. Sequencing was done on a sample of peripheral blood. These receptors all come from a woman aged 45-65 years with COVID-19, enrolled during active disease. The CDR3 runs from the conserved cysteine through the conserved F or W. The order of the fields is V gene, J gene, clone size, D gene, CDR3 DNA, CDR3 protein. A D gene is named only where the DNA matches it firmly. The listing skips clone size in some rows; elsewhere it reads once, few, many or a size class.

V: TRBV3-1/TRBV3-2
J: TRBJ1-1
size: once
D: NA
DNA: TGTGCCAGCAGCCAAGTTCTAGGGGCTGAAGCTTTCTTT
CDR3: CASSQVLGAEAFF

V: TRBV12-5
J: TRBJ1-1
size: NA
D: NA
DNA: TGTGCTAGTGGTTTGGTCATTCAGGGGTTTGGCACTGAAGCTTTCTTT
CDR3: CASGLVIQGFGTEAFF

V: TRBV10-3
J: TRBJ1-5
size: few
D: NA
DNA: TGTGCCATCAGCGGCGGGGTGTTGGGCAATCAGCCCCAGCATTTT
CDR3: CAISGGVLGNQPQHF

V: TRBV5-1
J: TRBJ2-5
size: NA
D: NA
DNA: TGCGCCAGCAGCTCGGGAGAAAGCGGAGAGACCCAGTACTTC
CDR3: CASSSGESGETQYF

V: TRBV7-3
J: TRBJ2-1
size: NA
D: TRBD1
DNA: TGTGCCAGCAGCTCCCTGGACAGGATAGACAATGAGCAGTTCTTC
CDR3: CASSSLDRIDNEQFF

V: TRBV27
J: TRBJ1-2
size: NA
D: NA
DNA: TGTGCCAGCAGTTCCGGGAACTATGGCTACACCTTC
CDR3: CASSSGNYGYTF

V: TRBV12-3/TRBV12-4
J: TRBJ1-6
size: NA
D: NA
DNA: TGTGCCAGCAGTTTAGTGGCGGATTCACCCCTCCACTTT
CDR3: CASSLVADSPLHF

V: TRBV4-1
J: TRBJ2-2
size: few
D: TRBD2
DNA: TGCGCCAGCAGCCAAGAACTAGCGGCGAACACCGGGGAGCTGTTTTTT
CDR3: CASSQELAANTGELFF

V: TRBV3-1/TRBV3-2
J: TRBJ2-5
size: NA
D: NA
DNA: TGTGCCAGCAGCCAAGTGGTCGGGGAGACCCAGTACTTC
CDR3: CASSQVVGETQYF

V: TRBV2
J: TRBJ2-7
size: NA
D: NA
DNA: TGTGCCAGCAGCCGCGGGCTACCTTACGAGCAGTACTTC
CDR3: CASSRGLPYEQYF

V: TRBV7-6
J: TRBJ2-5
size: NA
D: TRBD2
DNA: TGTGCCAGCAGGCAGGGTAGCGGGGGCCATGGGGGGACCCAGTACTTC
CDR3: CASRQGSGGHGGTQYF